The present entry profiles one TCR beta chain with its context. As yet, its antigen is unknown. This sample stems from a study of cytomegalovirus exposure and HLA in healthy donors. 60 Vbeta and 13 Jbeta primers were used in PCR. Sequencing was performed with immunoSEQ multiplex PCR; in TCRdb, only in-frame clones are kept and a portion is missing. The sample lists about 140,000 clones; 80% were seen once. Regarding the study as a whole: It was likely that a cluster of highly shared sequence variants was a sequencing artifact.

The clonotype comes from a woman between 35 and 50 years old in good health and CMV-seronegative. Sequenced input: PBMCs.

DNA for the CDR3: TGTGCCAGCAGTGACCGGACAGAAGCTACAACTAATGAAAAACTGTTTTTT. Protein: CASSDRTEATTNEKLFF. The rearrangement uses TRBV6-1 and TRBJ1-4; D may be TRBD1 (6 bases). The V gene lost 3 bases and the J gene lost 0 bases, with 14 bases spanning the gap. Germline CDR1 MNHNS, CDR2 SASEGT. The CDR3 sequence is 17 residues long.